The 9 T cell receptor beta chains presented below share a single source sample, sequenced in a study of OX40 agonist ivuxolimab in advanced cancers. TCRdb's copy holds only in-frame clones and misses some; the assay was immunoSEQ multiplex PCR. The sample contains tens of thousands of clones, roughly 83% of which appear only once. The sequencing used CD4+ or CD8+ T cells sorted from blood, collected in a trial of the OX40 agonist ivuxolimab. Every receptor here comes from an adult with an advanced solid tumor such as melanoma, head and neck, liver or kidney cancer.

The CDR3 sequence: CASSKTGEAYEQYF. CDR3 in DNA: TGTGCCAGCAGCAAGACAGGGGAGGCCTACGAGCAGTACTTC. This rearrangement joins TRBV7-8 to TRBJ2-7, with TRBD1 matching over 8 bases. The V gene end was trimmed by 5 bases and the J gene end by 2 bases; junction bases not matched to a gene: 5. The CDR3 totals 14 residues. The germline V gene has CDR1 SGHVS and CDR2 FQNEAQ.

For this clone: Compared with germline, one end of the junction differs, possibly owing to a read error. The chain uses TRBV7-7 and TRBJ2-2; 7 nucleotides align to TRBD2. CDR3 length: 15 amino acids. Germline CDR1 and CDR2: SSHAT and FNYEAQ (reference sequence). The CDR3 DNA reads as TGTGCTAGCAGCTTGGGGGAGGGCAACACCGGGGAGCTGTTTTTT. This codes for CASSLGEGNTGELFF.

The CDR3, as DNA: TGTGCCAGCGCCGCCGGGACTAGCGGCTACGAGCAGTACTTC. Protein: CASAAGTSGYEQYF. The rearrangement uses TRBV11-2 and TRBJ2-7; 11 positions agree with TRBD2. There are 14 residues in the CDR3. V gave up 8 bases and J gave up 3 bases; unmatched junction bases: 6. Germline values: CDR1 SGHAT, CDR2 FQNNGV.

The chain carries TRBV7-5 and TRBJ2-2; the listed D gene, TRBD2, was not tested against the DNA. TRBV7-5 is marked as a pseudogene. CDR3 size: 16 residues. In nucleotides, the CDR3 is TGTGCCACCTCCCGGGCTAGCGGGGAGAACACCGGGGAGCTGTTTTTT. Amino acid sequence: CATSRASGENTGELFF.

V gene TRBV27 combines with J gene TRBJ2-6; D not resolved. This CDR3 is built from 14 residues. Germline V lookup: CDR1 MNHEY, CDR2 SMNVEV (reference sequence). The ends were cut back, 10 bases at V and 0 bases at J, with 10 bases in the middle. The CDR3 DNA follows: TGTGCCACGAGGCGAACCTCTGGGGCCAACGTCCTGACTTTC. It yields the protein CATRRTSGANVLTF.

This clone was detected only once. Other DNA sequences in the same sample also yield this CDR3. The chain couples TRBV30 to TRBJ2-2, with D perhaps matching TRBD1 (5 bases). Germline lookup yields CDR1 GTSNPN and CDR2 SVGIG (reference sequence). Trimming left V 2 bases short and J 6 bases short, with 7 bases between. This CDR3 is built from 12 residues. This chain's CDR3 is CAWSRGAGELFF. CDR3 nucleotides: TGTGCCTGGAGTAGGGGCGCCGGGGAGCTGTTTTTT.

This clone has only a few counts. This CDR3 is also generated by other DNA sequences in the sample. CDR3 sequence (DNA): TGTGCCAGCAGCCCCGACACTCCCTATGGCTACACCTTC. It translates to CASSPDTPYGYTF. V gene TRBV7-9 combines with J gene TRBJ1-2, with D hard to call. This CDR3 has 13 residues. V dropped 5 bases and J dropped 4 bases, with 11 bases sitting between them. From germline, CDR1 is SEHNR and CDR2 FQNEAQ (reference sequence).

Concerning this clone itself: An end of the junction does not agree with germline; a read error may underlie this. This chain joins TRBV4-3 and TRBJ1-2; D not resolved. The CDR3 has 15 amino acids. The V gene's germline CDR1 is LGHNA and CDR2 YSLEER. The CDR3 sequence is CASSKVQGRRKTYGF. DNA of the CDR3: TGCGCCAGCAGCAAGGTGCAAGGACGTCGAAAGACCTATGGCTTC.

The chain combines TRBV7-2 with TRBJ2-3; a possible D gene is TRBD1 (6 bases). The length of the CDR3 is 15 residues. Germline values: CDR1 SGHTA, CDR2 FQGNSA. V lost 2 bases, J lost 3 bases, and 12 bases lay in between. CDR3 residues: CASSLRQGKTDTQYF. CDR3 sequence (DNA): TGTGCCAGCAGCTTACGTCAGGGGAAAACAGATACGCAGTATTTT.